Here is one T cell receptor (beta chain) with its context. The sample originates from a study of blood T cell repertoires in COVID-19. The CDR3 spans 11 residues. Trimming stripped 7 bases from V and 5 bases from J, with 9 bases between. From germline, CDR1 is SQVTM and CDR2 ANQGSEA. Authors' data handling: Reference gene primer amplification yielded estimated nucleated cell counts. Method: immunoSEQ multiplex PCR; TCRdb's copy keeps in-frame clones and lacks some. The D gene and trimming were derived from the DNA, and the V and J assignments and clone size from that table. The sample records approximately 170,000 clones, about 88% being singletons.

The clonotype comes from a man younger than 40 with acute or convalescent COVID-19. V and J are TRBV29-1 and TRBJ2-4, with D maybe TRBD1 (5 bases). Sample: peripheral blood. CDR3 sequence reads: CSGSTENIQYF. CDR3 sequence (DNA): TGCAGCGGGTCGACAGAAAACATTCAGTACTTC.